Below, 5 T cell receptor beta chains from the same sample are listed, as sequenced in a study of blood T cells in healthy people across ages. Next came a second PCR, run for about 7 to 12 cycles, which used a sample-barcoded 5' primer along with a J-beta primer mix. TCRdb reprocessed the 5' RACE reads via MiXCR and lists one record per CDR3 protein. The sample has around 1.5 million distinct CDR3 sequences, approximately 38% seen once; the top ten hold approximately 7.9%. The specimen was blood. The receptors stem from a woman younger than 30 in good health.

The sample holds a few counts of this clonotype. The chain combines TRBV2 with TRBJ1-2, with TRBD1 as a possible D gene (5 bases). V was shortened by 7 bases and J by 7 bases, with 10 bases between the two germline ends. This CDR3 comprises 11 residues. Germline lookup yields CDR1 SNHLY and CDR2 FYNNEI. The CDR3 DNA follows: TGTGCCAGCAAAGCCGGGGGTGGCTACACCTTC. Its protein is CASKAGGGYTF.

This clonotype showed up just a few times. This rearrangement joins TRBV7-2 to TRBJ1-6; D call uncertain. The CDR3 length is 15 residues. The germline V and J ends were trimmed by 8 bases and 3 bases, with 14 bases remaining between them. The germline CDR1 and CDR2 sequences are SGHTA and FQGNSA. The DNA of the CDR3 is TGTGCCAGCTTCAACCCGGAGTTCTATAATTCACCCCTCCACTTT. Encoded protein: CASFNPEFYNSPLHF. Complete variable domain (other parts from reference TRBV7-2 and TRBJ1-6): GAGVSQSPSNKVTEKGKDVELRCDPISGHTALYWYRQSLGQGLEFLIYFQGNSAPDKSGLPSDRFSAERTGGSVSTLTIQRTQQEDSAVYLCASFNPEFYNSPLHFGNGTRLTVT.

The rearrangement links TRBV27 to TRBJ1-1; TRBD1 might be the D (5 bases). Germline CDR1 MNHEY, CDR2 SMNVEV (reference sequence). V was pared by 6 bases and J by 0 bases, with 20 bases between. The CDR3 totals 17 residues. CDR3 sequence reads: CASRTSALGGLNTEAFF. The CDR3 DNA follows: TGTGCCAGCAGGACCTCCGCCCTTGGGGGATTGAACACTGAAGCTTTCTTT.

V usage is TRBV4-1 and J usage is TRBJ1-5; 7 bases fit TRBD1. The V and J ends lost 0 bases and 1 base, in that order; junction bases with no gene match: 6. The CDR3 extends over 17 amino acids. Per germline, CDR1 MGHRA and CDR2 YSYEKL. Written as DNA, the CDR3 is TGCGCCAGCAGCCAAGACAGTAAGGGACAGAGCAATCAGCCCCAGCATTTT. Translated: CASSQDSKGQSNQPQHF.

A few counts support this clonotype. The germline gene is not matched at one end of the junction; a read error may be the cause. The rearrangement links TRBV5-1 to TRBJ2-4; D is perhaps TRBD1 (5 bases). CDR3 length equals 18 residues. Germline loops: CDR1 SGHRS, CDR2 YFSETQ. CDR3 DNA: TGCGCCGGCAGCTTTGCAGGGCACTGGGGTCGAGCCAAAAACATTCAGTACTTC. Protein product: CAGSFAGHWGRAKNIQYF. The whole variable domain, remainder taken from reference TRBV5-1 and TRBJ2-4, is KAGVTQTPRYLIKTRGQQVTLSCSPISGHRSVSWYQQTPGQGLQFLFEYFSETQRNKGNFPGRFSGRQFSNSRSEMNVSTLELGDSALYLCAGSFAGHWGRAKNIQYFGAGTRLSVL.